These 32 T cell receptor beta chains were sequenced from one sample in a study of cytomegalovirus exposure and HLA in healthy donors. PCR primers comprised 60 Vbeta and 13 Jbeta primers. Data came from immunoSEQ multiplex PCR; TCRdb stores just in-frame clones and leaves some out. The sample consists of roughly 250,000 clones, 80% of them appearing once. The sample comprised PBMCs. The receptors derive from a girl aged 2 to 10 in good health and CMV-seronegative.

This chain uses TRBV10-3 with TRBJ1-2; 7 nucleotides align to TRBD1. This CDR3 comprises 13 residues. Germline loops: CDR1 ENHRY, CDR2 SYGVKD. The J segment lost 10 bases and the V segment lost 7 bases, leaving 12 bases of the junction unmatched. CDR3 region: CAITHRDSEDYTF. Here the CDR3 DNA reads TGTGCCATCACCCACCGGGACAGCGAAGACTACACCTTC.

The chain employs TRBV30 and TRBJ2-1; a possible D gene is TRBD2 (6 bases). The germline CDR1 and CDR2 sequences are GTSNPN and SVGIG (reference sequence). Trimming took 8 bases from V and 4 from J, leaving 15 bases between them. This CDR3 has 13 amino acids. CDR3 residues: CAGRASAYNEQFF. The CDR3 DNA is TGTGCCGGCCGGGCTAGCGCGTACAATGAGCAGTTCTTC.

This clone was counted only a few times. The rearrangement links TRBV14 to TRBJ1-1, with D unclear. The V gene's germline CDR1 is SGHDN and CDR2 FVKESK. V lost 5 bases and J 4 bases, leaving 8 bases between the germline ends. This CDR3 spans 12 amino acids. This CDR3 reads CASSKGGTEAFF. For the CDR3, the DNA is TGTGCCAGCAGCAAGGGAGGCACTGAAGCTTTCTTT. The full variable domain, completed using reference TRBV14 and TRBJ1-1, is EAGVTQFPSHSVIEKGQTVTLRCDPISGHDNLYWYRRVMGKEIKFLLHFVKESKQDESGMPNNRFLAERTGGTYSTLKVQPAELEDSGVYFCASSKGGTEAFFGQGTRLTVV.

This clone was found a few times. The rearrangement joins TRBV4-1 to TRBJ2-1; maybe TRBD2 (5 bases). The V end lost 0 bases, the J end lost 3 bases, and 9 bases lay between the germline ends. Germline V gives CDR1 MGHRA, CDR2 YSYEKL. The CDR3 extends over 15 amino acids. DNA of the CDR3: TGCGCCAGCAGCCAAGAGCGGGCGAGCTACAATGAGCAGTTCTTC. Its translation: CASSQERASYNEQFF.

The DNA for the CDR3 is TGTGCCAGCGCACCTAGCGGGGGGTACAATGAGCAGTTCTTC. Amino acids: CASAPSGGYNEQFF. V is TRBV7-2 and J is TRBJ2-1, with 11 nucleotides matching TRBD2. The J segment lost 4 bases and the V segment lost 8 bases, leaving 4 bases of the junction unmatched. The CDR3 spans 14 residues. From germline, CDR1 is SGHTA and CDR2 FQGNSA.

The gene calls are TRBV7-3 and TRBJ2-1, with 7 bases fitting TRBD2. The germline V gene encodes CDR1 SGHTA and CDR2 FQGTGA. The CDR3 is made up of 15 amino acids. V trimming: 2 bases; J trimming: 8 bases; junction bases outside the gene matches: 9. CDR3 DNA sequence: TGTGCCAGCAGCTTAGGCGGGGAGGGCCACCATGAGCAGTTCTTC. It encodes CASSLGGEGHHEQFF.

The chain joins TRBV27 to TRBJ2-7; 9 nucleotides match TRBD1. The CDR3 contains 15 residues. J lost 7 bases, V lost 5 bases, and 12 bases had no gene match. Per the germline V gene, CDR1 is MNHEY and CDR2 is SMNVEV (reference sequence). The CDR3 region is CASSPSGDRDEEQYF. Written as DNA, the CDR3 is TGTGCCAGCAGTCCTTCGGGGGACAGGGATGAGGAGCAGTACTTC.

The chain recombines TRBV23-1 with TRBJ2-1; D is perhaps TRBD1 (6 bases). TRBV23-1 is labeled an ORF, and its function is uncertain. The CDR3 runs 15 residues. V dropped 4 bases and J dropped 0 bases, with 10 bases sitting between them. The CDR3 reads CASSPQGYSYNEQFF. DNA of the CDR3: TGCGCCAGCAGTCCCCAGGGGTACTCCTACAATGAGCAGTTCTTC.

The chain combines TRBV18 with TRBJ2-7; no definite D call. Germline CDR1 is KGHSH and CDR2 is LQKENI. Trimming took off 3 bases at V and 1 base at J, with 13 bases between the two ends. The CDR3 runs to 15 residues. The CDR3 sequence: CASSPFAENSYEQYF. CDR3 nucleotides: TGTGCCAGCTCACCCTTTGCGGAGAATTCCTACGAGCAGTACTTC. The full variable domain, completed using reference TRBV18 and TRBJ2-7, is NAGVMQNPRHLVRRRGQEARLRCSPMKGHSHVYWYRQLPEEGLKFMVYLQKENIIDESGMPKERFSAEFPKEGPSILRIQQVVRGDSAAYFCASSPFAENSYEQYFGPGTRLTVT.

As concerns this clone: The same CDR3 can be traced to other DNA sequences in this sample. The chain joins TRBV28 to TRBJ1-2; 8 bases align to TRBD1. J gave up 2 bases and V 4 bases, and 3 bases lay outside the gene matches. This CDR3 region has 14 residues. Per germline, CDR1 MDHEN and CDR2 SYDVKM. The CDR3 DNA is TGTGCCAGCAGTTCCGGACAGGGCAACTATGGCTACACCTTC. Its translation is CASSSGQGNYGYTF.

The CDR3 here is CASSESRGLADTGELFF. CDR3 bases: TGTGCCAGCAGCGAGAGCAGGGGACTAGCGGACACCGGGGAGCTGTTTTTT. The chain carries TRBV7-3 and TRBJ2-2, with 11 bases lining up with TRBD2. V was pared by 5 bases and J by 3 bases, with 8 bases of the junction left unmatched. Germline CDR1 is SGHTA and CDR2 is FQGTGA. The CDR3 runs 17 residues.

The CDR3 bases are TGTGCCAGTAGTATAGATCGTGCACAGATTAATGAAAAACTGTTTTTT. It yields the protein CASSIDRAQINEKLFF. This chain connects TRBV19 to TRBJ1-4; D is unclear. There are 16 residues in the CDR3. V lost 0 bases and J 4 bases, leaving 12 bases between the germline ends. The V gene's germline CDR1 is LNHDA and CDR2 SQIVND (reference sequence).

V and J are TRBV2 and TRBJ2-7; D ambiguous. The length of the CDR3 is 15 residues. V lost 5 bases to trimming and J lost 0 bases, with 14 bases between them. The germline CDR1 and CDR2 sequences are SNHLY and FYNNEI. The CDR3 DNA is TGTGCCAGCAGTACCCTAAGTCGTCGCTCCTACGAGCAGTACTTC. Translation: CASSTLSRRSYEQYF.

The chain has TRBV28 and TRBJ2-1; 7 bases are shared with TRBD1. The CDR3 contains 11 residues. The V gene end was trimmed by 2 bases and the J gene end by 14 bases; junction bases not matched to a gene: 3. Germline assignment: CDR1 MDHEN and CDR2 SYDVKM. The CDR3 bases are TGTGCCAGCAGTTTAGAACAGGGGAAGTTCTTC. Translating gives CASSLEQGKFF.

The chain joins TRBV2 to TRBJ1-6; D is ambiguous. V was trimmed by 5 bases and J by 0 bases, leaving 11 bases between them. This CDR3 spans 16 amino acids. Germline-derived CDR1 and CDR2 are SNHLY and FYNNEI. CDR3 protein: CASSPSGSSYNSPLHF. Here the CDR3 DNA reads TGTGCCAGCAGTCCATCGGGGAGCTCCTATAATTCACCCCTCCACTTT. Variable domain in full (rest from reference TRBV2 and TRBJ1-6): EPEVTQTPSHQVTQMGQEVILRCVPISNHLYFYWYRQILGQKVEFLVSFYNNEISEKSEIFDDQFSVERPDGSNFTLKIRSTKLEDSAMYFCASSPSGSSYNSPLHFGNGTRLTVT.

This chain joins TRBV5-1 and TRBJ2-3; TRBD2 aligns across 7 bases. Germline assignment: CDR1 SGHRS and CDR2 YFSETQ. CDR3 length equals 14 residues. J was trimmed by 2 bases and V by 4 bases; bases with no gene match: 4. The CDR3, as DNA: TGCGCCAGCAGCCGCGGGGGAGTCACAGATACGCAGTATTTT. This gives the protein CASSRGGVTDTQYF. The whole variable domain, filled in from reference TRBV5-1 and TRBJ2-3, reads KAGVTQTPRYLIKTRGQQVTLSCSPISGHRSVSWYQQTPGQGLQFLFEYFSETQRNKGNFPGRFSGRQFSNSRSEMNVSTLELGDSALYLCASSRGGVTDTQYFGPGTRLTVL.

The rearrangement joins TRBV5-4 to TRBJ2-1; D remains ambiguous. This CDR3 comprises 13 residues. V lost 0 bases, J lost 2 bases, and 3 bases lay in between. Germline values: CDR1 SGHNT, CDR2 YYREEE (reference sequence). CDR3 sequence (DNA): TGTGCCAGCAGCTTGGCTACCTACAATGAGCAGTTCTTC. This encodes CASSLATYNEQFF.

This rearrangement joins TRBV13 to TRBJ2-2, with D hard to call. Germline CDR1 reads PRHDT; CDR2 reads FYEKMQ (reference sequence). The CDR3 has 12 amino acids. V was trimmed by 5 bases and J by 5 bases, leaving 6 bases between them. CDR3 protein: CASSIRTGELFF. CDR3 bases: TGTGCCAGCAGCATCAGAACCGGGGAGCTGTTTTTT.

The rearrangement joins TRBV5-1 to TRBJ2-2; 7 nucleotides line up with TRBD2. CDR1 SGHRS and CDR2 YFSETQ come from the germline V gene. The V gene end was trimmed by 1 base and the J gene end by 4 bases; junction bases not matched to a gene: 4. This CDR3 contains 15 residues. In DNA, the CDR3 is TGCGCCAGCAGCTTGCCGGGAGGAAGCACCGGGGAGCTGTTTTTT. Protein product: CASSLPGGSTGELFF.

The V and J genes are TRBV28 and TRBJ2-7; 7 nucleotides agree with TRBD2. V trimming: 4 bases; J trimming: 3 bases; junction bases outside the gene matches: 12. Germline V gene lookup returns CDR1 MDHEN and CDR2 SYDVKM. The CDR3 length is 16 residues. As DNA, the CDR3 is TGTGCCAGCAGTTCAGAGGCTAGCGGAACCAACTACGAGCAGTACTTC. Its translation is CASSSEASGTNYEQYF. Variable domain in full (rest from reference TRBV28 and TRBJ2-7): DVKVTQSSRYLVKRTGEKVFLECVQDMDHENMFWYRQDPGLGLRLIYFSYDVKMKEKGDIPEGYSVSREKKERFSLILESASTNQTSMYLCASSSEASGTNYEQYFGPGTRLTVT.

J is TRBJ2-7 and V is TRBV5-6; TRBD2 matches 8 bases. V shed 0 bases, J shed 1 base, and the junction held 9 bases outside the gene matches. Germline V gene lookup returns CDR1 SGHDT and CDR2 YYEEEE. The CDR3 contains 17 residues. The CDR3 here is CASSLGGPGRGSYEQYF. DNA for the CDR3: TGTGCCAGCAGCTTGGGTGGTCCCGGGAGGGGATCCTACGAGCAGTACTTC.

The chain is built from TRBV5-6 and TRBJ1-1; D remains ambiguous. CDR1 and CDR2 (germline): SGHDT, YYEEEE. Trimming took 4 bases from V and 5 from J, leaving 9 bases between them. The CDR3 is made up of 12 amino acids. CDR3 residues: CASSIRSTEAFF. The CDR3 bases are TGTGCCAGCAGCATCCGGAGTACTGAAGCTTTCTTT.

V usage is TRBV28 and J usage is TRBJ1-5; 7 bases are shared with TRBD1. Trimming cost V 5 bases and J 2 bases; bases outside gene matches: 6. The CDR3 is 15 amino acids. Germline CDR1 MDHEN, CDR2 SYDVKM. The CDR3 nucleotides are TGTGCCAGCAGTCAAGACAGGGTCGGCAATCAGCCCCAGCATTTT. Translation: CASSQDRVGNQPQHF. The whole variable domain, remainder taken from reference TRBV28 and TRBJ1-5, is DVKVTQSSRYLVKRTGEKVFLECVQDMDHENMFWYRQDPGLGLRLIYFSYDVKMKEKGDIPEGYSVSREKKERFSLILESASTNQTSMYLCASSQDRVGNQPQHFGDGTRLSIL.

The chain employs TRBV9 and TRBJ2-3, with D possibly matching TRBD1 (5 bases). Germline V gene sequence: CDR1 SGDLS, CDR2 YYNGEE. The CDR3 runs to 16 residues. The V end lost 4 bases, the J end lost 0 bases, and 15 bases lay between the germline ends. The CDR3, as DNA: TGTGCCAGCAGCCCCTGGACATCCCCTAGCACAGATACGCAGTATTTT. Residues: CASSPWTSPSTDTQYF.

The CDR3 sequence is CASGFYLAGGPPTYIYNEQFF. DNA of the CDR3: TGTGCTAGTGGTTTCTATCTAGCGGGAGGACCCCCTACATACATCTACAATGAGCAGTTCTTC. The chain couples TRBV12-5 to TRBJ2-1; the match to TRBD2 covers 11 bases. CDR1 LGHNT and CDR2 FRNRAP come from the germline V gene. This CDR3 contains 21 residues. Trimming took 3 bases from V and 3 from J; bases not matched to a gene: 19.

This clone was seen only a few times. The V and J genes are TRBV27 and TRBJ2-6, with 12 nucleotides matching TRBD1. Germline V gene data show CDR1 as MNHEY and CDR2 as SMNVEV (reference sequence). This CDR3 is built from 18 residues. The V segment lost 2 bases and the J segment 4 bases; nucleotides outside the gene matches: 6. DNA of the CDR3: TGTGCCAGCAGTTTAATGGGGACAGGGGGCGTAGGGGCCAACGTCCTGACTTTC. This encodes CASSLMGTGGVGANVLTF.

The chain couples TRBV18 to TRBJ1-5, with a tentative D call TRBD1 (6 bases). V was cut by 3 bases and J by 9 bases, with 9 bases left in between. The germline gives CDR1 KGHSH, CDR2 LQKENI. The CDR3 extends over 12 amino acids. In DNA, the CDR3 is TGTGCCAGCTCACCCGGGGGGCGGCCCCAGCATTTT. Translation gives CASSPGGRPQHF.

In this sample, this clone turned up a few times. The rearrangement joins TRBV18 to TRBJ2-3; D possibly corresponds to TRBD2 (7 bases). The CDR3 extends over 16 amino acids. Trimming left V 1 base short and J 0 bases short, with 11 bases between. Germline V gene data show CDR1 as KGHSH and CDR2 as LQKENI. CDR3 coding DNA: TGTGCCAGCTCACCACGGGGGGGCGAAAGCACAGATACGCAGTATTTT. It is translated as CASSPRGGESTDTQYF.

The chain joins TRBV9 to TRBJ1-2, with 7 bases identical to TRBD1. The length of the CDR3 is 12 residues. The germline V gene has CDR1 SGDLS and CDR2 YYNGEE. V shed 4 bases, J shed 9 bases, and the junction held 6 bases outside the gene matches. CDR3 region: CASSLTTGRYTF. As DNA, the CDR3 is TGTGCCAGCAGCCTAACGACAGGGCGCTACACCTTC.

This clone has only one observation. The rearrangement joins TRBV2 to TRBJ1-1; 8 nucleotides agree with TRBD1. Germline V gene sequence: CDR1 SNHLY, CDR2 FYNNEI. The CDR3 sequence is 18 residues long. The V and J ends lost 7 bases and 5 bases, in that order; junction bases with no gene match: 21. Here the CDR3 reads CASTLSWQGAQERTEAFF. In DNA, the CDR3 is TGTGCCAGCACCCTCTCCTGGCAGGGGGCGCAGGAAAGGACTGAAGCTTTCTTT.

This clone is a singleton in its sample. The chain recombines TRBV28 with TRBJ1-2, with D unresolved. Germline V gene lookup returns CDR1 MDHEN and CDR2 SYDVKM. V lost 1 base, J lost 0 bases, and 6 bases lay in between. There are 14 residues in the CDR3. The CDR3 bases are TGTGCCAGCAGTTTATCCCCAGCTAACTATGGCTACACCTTC. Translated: CASSLSPANYGYTF.

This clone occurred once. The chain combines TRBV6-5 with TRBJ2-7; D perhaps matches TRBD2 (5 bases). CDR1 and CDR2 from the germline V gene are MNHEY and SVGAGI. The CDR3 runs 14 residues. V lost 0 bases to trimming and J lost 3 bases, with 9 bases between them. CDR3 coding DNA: TGTGCCAGCAGTTACTCCACGGGGTACTACGAGCAGTACTTC. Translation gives CASSYSTGYYEQYF.